This T cell receptor beta chain was captured in a study of PD-1 blockade in classical Hodgkin lymphoma. The study, taken as a whole, reports: Whatever underlies the repertoire differences (possibly disease activity or prior therapy) remains undefined. Newly diagnosed patients were reported to exhibit reduced baseline TCR diversity relative to healthy donors.

The assay was immunoSEQ multiplex PCR, and TCRdb's table has in-frame clones only and misses some. Of approximately 21,000 clones in the sample, approximately 87% were seen once. Trimming took off 0 bases at V and 6 bases at J, with 6 bases between the two ends. CDR1 is MGHRA and CDR2 is YSYEKL in the germline V gene. There are 13 residues in the CDR3. Time point: newly diagnosed, previously untreated cHL patient sample. From thawed PBMCs, magnetic negative selection was used to isolate the CD8+ T cells. The authors compared against newly diagnosed, untreated classical Hodgkin lymphoma PBMCs. A word on this clone: Its antigen is not known.

This receptor was taken from a human donor with classical Hodgkin lymphoma. Sample: CD8+ T cells from blood. The chain uses TRBV4-1 and TRBJ1-5; no clear D gene. CDR3 amino acids: CASSQDRAQPQHF. The CDR3 DNA reads TGCGCCAGCAGCCAAGATAGGGCTCAGCCCCAGCATTTT.